These T cell receptor beta chains were read from a single sample in a study of CD8 T cells in Susac syndrome. One entry per CDR3 protein results from TCRdb running MiXCR on the immunoSEQ multiplex PCR reads. The sample includes 200,000 or so distinct CDR3 sequences, nearly 95% of them seen just once. Sequencing input: CD4+ T cells from PBMCs. Receptors were obtained from a human donor with multiple sclerosis. Each CDR3 is given with its conserved first and last residue. Only part of the rows carry a size: once, few, many, or a class if the clone is expanded.

V | size | CDR3
TRBV30 | - | CAWIGVPNSPLHF
TRBV4-1 | - | CASSPTGGTSYEQYF
TRBV20-1 | once | CSAKGRRSDEQYF
TRBV5-1 | - | CASSLAGFSTDTQYF
TRBV9 | - | CASSLRVRSTEAFF
TRBV3-1 | - | CASSQDGVVRTDTQYF
TRBV15 | - | CATSIPRRGEQYF
TRBV29-1 | - | CSVVVSGANVLTF
TRBV9 | once | CASSVGRQGASDGYTF
TRBV7-9 | - | CASSLIGNTEAFF
TRBV12-5 | - | CASAGSGEQFF
TRBV25-1 | - | CASRSLSGSPNAQQYF
TRBV30 | - | CAWQTGGEQYF
TRBV2 | - | CAELSALGTEAFF
TRBV15 | - | CATSRPGEGGGYTF
TRBV9 | - | CASSNLAGTDTQYF
TRBV7-9 | - | CASSLDGRGYTF
TRBV7-9 | - | CASSHMTSGGNNEQFF
TRBV2 | - | CASRRATGTDTQYF
TRBV29-1 | - | CSVSIGSGDTQYF
TRBV29-1 | - | CSASGGLNQPQHF
TRBV20-1 | - | CSARPGLAGQETQYF
TRBV4-1 | - | CASSRLEGQGVRNEQFF
TRBV4-1 | - | CASSQGFEGRETQYF
TRBV5-1 | - | CASSLVAGTTYEQYF
TRBV7-9 | - | CALPGTFNEKLFF